This T cell receptor beta chain was sequenced during a study of Graves' ophthalmopathy and Graves' hyperthyroidism. On the study more broadly: Peripheral blood was gathered at first diagnosis, ahead of any treatment whatsoever. Study outcomes and limitations: Ophthalmopathy progression was predicted with about 67% sensitivity and 72.22% specificity.

The CDR3 loop spans 19 amino acids. V lost 3 bases, J lost 2 bases, and 16 bases stayed unmatched. Germline V CDR1 and CDR2: LGHNT, FRNRAP. Stable hyperthyroidism meant no ophthalmopathy within 18 months of follow-up. A volume of about 9.7 ml of fresh peripheral blood supplied the PBMCs. This clonotype was seen a single time. Antigen specificity is unknown. RNA transcripts were the source from which TCR beta CDR3 regions were amplified. First-round RT-PCR used HTBI primers; second-round multiplex PCR followed. TCRdb recomputed calls from the multiplex PCR reads with MiXCR, one row per CDR3 protein. The sample lists hundreds of thousands of distinct CDR3 sequences, about 21% seen once, with 2.5% to 3% in the top ten.

The source of this sequence is a woman under 30 with stable Graves' hyperthyroidism. This chain connects TRBV12-5 to TRBJ2-7, with 10 bases matching TRBD2. Sequenced: peripheral blood. CDR3 in DNA: TGTGCTAGTGGTTTCAGCCAACTACTAGCGGGAAATAAAACCTACGAGCAGTACTTC. Translating gives CASGFSQLLAGNKTYEQYF.